This TCR beta chain came from a study of blood T cells in healthy people across ages. The table lists this clonotype with a few counts. The authors ran a second PCR of roughly 6 to 12 cycles using a sample-barcoded 5' primer and a J-beta primer mix. TCRdb processed the 5' RACE reads anew with MiXCR; each CDR3 protein has one entry. This sample carries some 900,000 distinct CDR3 sequences, roughly 52% of them seen once, and the ten largest clones take under 15%. Deletions cut 4 bases from V and 7 bases from J, with 21 bases between. Germline assignment: CDR1 SGHDT and CDR2 YYEEEE. There are 16 residues in the CDR3. Isolation of PBMCs gave at least 7 million cells per sample. Samples each had at least 5.5 micrograms of total RNA extracted.

The receptor comes from a young man in good health. The sample was blood. The chain has TRBV5-6 and TRBJ1-5, with D possibly being TRBD1 (6 bases). This CDR3 reads CASSVAGTSGRQPQHF. Written as DNA, the CDR3 is TGTGCCAGCAGCGTGGCCGGGACATCGGGGCGGCAGCCCCAGCATTTT.